One sample yielded the 22 T cell receptor beta chains listed below, sequenced in a study of T cell clonotyping in hematopoietic cell transplantation. Data came from immunoSEQ multiplex PCR; TCRdb stores just in-frame clones and leaves some out. The table has roughly 16,000 clones, around 90% seen once. The sample comprised peripheral blood mononuclear cells. Source of these receptors: a man between 40 and 49 years old in good health. Some clones in this sample may be carry-over from other donors' samples.

The V gene is TRBV10-1, the J gene TRBJ2-3; D could derive from TRBD1 or TRBD2 (6 bases each). Trimming cost V 0 bases and J 4 bases, with 17 bases left between them. Looked up from germline, CDR1 is WNHNN and CDR2 is SYGVQD (reference sequence). CDR3 length: 17 amino acids. CDR3 coding DNA: TGCGCCAGCAGTGAGTCCGAATTCAAGGGGGAGGCAGATACGCAGTATTTT. Encoded protein: CASSESEFKGEADTQYF.

This chain joins TRBV6-5 and TRBJ2-7, with 10 bases identical to TRBD1. CDR1 is MNHEY and CDR2 is SVGAGI in the germline V gene. The CDR3 is 13 amino acids. Losses at the gene ends were 2 bases for V and 12 bases for J; bases not matched to a gene: 7. CDR3 region: CASSYVTGGAPYF. The CDR3 DNA is TGTGCCAGCAGTTACGTGACAGGGGGCGCTCCGTACTTC.

This clone appeared a single time. The V and J genes are TRBV6-1 and TRBJ2-7, with 10 bases identical to TRBD1. The J segment lost 1 base and the V segment lost 8 bases, leaving 2 bases of the junction unmatched. CDR3 length equals 13 residues. Germline CDR1 and CDR2: MNHNS and SASEGT. CDR3 region: CASGTGESYEQYF. The CDR3 region has the DNA TGTGCCAGCGGGACAGGGGAGTCCTACGAGCAGTACTTC.

The J gene is TRBJ2-1, the V gene TRBV4-3, with D possibly being TRBD2 (5 bases). The CDR3 has 13 residues. CDR1 LGHNA and CDR2 YSLEER come from the germline V gene. The V and J ends lost 1 base and 5 bases respectively, with 6 bases between them. CDR3 sequence: CASSQGTHNEQFF. CDR3 nucleotides: TGCGCCAGCAGCCAAGGGACTCACAATGAGCAGTTCTTC.

V is TRBV29-1 and J is TRBJ2-7, with 10 bases fitting TRBD2. Germline CDR1 reads SQVTM; CDR2 reads ANQGSEA. This CDR3 is 13 amino acids long. Germline trimming cut 4 bases from V and 1 base from J; bases unmatched to any gene: 1. This CDR3 reads CSVGTSGSYEQYF. For the CDR3, the DNA is TGCAGCGTTGGGACTAGCGGTTCCTACGAGCAGTACTTC.

This chain links TRBV6-1 with TRBJ2-7, with no clear D. The CDR3 length is 14 residues. V was cut by 4 bases and J by 2 bases, with 12 bases left in between. Germline V gene data show CDR1 as MNHNS and CDR2 as SASEGT. CDR3 sequence reads: CASSGIEITYEQYF. DNA for the CDR3: TGTGCCAGCAGTGGAATCGAGATTACCTACGAGCAGTACTTC.

This chain joins TRBV30 and TRBJ2-4; TRBD1 agrees at 11 bases. Per germline, CDR1 GTSNPN and CDR2 SVGIG (reference sequence). J lost 2 bases, V lost 0 bases, and 3 bases had no gene match. CDR3 length: 16 amino acids. DNA of the CDR3: TGTGCCTGGAGTGTGTGGGACAGGGGGTCCAAAAACATTCAGTACTTC. Translation gives CAWSVWDRGSKNIQYF.

This clone was observed once. The V gene is TRBV29-1, the J gene TRBJ2-4, with 8 bases identical to TRBD2. CDR1 and CDR2 (germline): SQVTM, ANQGSEA. With V trimmed by 3 bases and J by 9 bases, 7 bases remained unmatched. The CDR3 has 13 residues. This chain's CDR3 is CSVDGGARGIQYF. CDR3 DNA: TGCAGCGTTGACGGGGGGGCCAGGGGCATTCAGTACTTC.

The V gene is TRBV7-9, the J gene TRBJ1-1; D is unresolved. This CDR3 comprises 9 residues. With 6 bases removed from V and 6 bases from J, the gap between germline ends came to 2 bases. Germline V gene lookup returns CDR1 SEHNR and CDR2 FQNEAQ (reference sequence). This CDR3 reads CASRPEAFF. The CDR3 DNA reads as TGTGCCAGCAGACCTGAAGCTTTCTTT.

The chain combines TRBV4-1 with TRBJ2-5; D may be TRBD1 (7 bases). Germline V CDR1 and CDR2: MGHRA, YSYEKL. This CDR3 has 14 amino acids. V was cut by 0 bases and J by 5 bases, with 10 bases left in between. The CDR3 nucleotides are TGCGCCAGCAGCCAAGACAGGGGGAGGGAGACCCAGTACTTC. This translates into CASSQDRGRETQYF.

The V call is TRBV4-2, the J call TRBJ2-7; D remains ambiguous. Per the germline V gene, CDR1 is LGHNA and CDR2 is YNFKEQ. The V gene lost 6 bases and the J gene lost 3 bases, with 9 bases spanning the gap. CDR3 length: 12 residues. Here the CDR3 reads CASRLDNYEQYF. The CDR3 nucleotides read TGTGCCAGCAGGCTTGACAACTACGAGCAGTACTTC.

The chain couples TRBV21-1 to TRBJ1-5; no check of the table's D call, TRBD1, against the DNA was made. TRBV21-1 is termed a pseudogene. The CDR3 has 16 amino acids. The CDR3 sequence: CASSLATDLSNQPQHF. CDR3 DNA: TGTGCCAGCAGCCTCGCGACAGACTTGAGCAATCAGCCCCAGCATTTT.

The genes are TRBV5-1 and TRBJ2-4; D is unresolved. Trimming left V 0 bases short and J 0 bases short, with 4 bases between. There are 14 residues in the CDR3. CDR1 is SGHRS and CDR2 is YFSETQ in the germline V gene. CDR3 sequence reads: CASSLDLAKNIQYF. The CDR3 DNA is TGCGCCAGCAGCTTGGATCTAGCCAAAAACATTCAGTACTTC.

The chain links TRBV11-2 to TRBJ1-1; unclear D gene. CDR3 size: 13 residues. Germline lookup yields CDR1 SGHAT and CDR2 FQNNGV. V lost 3 bases to trimming and J lost 1 base, with 6 bases between them. CDR3 amino acids: CASSFYTNTEAFF. The CDR3 DNA reads TGTGCCAGCAGCTTTTATACGAACACTGAAGCTTTCTTT. Together with reference TRBV11-2 and TRBJ1-1, the CDR3 gives the full variable domain: EAGVAQSPRYKIIEKRQSVAFWCNPISGHATLYWYQQILGQGPKLLIQFQNNGVVDDSQLPKDRFSAERLKGVDSTLKIQPAKLEDSAVYLCASSFYTNTEAFFGQGTRLTVV.

The CDR3 sequence is CASSYLSGFYNEQFF. CDR3 nucleotide sequence: TGTGCCAGCAGTTACTTGTCAGGGTTTTACAATGAGCAGTTCTTC. V is TRBV6-5 and J is TRBJ2-1, with a possible D match to TRBD1 (5 bases). Germline lookup yields CDR1 MNHEY and CDR2 SVGAGI. V lost 1 base to trimming and J lost 4 bases, with 11 bases between them. The CDR3 is made up of 15 amino acids.

The J gene is TRBJ1-1, the V gene TRBV11-3, with 10 bases identical to TRBD1. With 8 bases clipped from V and 5 bases from J, the junction kept 5 bases outside the gene matches. This CDR3 has 13 amino acids. Per germline, CDR1 SGHNT and CDR2 YENEEA. Here the CDR3 reads CASSGQGKTEAFF. The CDR3 nucleotides read TGTGCCAGCTCGGGACAGGGGAAGACTGAAGCTTTCTTT.

The chain uses TRBV5-8 and TRBJ1-1; no clear D gene. Germline values: CDR1 SGHTS, CDR2 YDEGEE. The CDR3 covers 15 residues. The V gene lost 1 base and the J gene lost 0 bases, with 10 bases spanning the gap. In DNA form, the CDR3 reads TGTGCCAGCAGCTTGTTAACGGTAATGAACACTGAAGCTTTCTTT. Its protein product is CASSLLTVMNTEAFF. Variable domain in full (rest from reference TRBV5-8 and TRBJ1-1): EAGVTQSPTHLIKTRGQQATLRCSPISGHTSVYWYQQALGLGLQFLLWYDEGEERNRGNFPPRFSGRQFPNYSSELNVNALELEDSALYLCASSLLTVMNTEAFFGQGTRLTVV.

The genes are TRBV29-1 and TRBJ1-5, with TRBD1 as a possible D gene (5 bases). The CDR3 runs 12 residues. Germline V gene data show CDR1 as SQVTM and CDR2 as ANQGSEA. V lost 8 bases, J lost 4 bases, and 12 bases lay in between. The CDR3 DNA reads as TGCAGCCCCGGGGGGGGTAATCAGCCCCAGCATTTT. Amino acids: CSPGGGNQPQHF.

The chain uses TRBV30 and TRBJ2-3; D unclear. CDR1 and CDR2 from the germline V gene are GTSNPN and SVGIG (reference sequence). The CDR3 runs 13 residues. V lost 3 bases and J lost 3, with 10 bases in between. CDR3 protein: CAWSAVETDTQYF. CDR3 in DNA: TGTGCCTGGAGCGCCGTCGAGACAGATACGCAGTATTTT.

This sequence joins TRBV6-5 and TRBJ1-1; D remains unclear. V lost 0 bases to trimming and J lost 3 bases, with 11 bases between them. The CDR3 runs 15 residues. Germline CDR1 is MNHEY and CDR2 is SVGAGI. This chain's CDR3 is CASSYSGTSYTEAFF. In DNA form, the CDR3 reads TGTGCCAGCAGTTACTCGGGAACCTCGTACACTGAAGCTTTCTTT.

J is TRBJ2-5 and V is TRBV4-1, with TRBD1 matching over 9 bases. Germline loops: CDR1 MGHRA, CDR2 YSYEKL. The CDR3 runs to 14 residues. The J segment lost 6 bases and the V segment lost 8 bases, leaving 10 bases of the junction unmatched. The CDR3 DNA is TGCGCCAGCCGCTCCGGGACAGGGCCAAAGACCCAGTACTTC. It codes for CASRSGTGPKTQYF.

This clone has just one count. The V and J genes are TRBV19 and TRBJ1-5; D is undetermined. The length of the CDR3 is 12 residues. Germline lookup yields CDR1 LNHDA and CDR2 SQIVND (reference sequence). V shed 1 base and J shed 2 bases, with 0 bases lying between them. The CDR3, as DNA: TGTGCCAGTAGTATAGGCAATCAGCCCCAGCATTTT. Residues: CASSIGNQPQHF.